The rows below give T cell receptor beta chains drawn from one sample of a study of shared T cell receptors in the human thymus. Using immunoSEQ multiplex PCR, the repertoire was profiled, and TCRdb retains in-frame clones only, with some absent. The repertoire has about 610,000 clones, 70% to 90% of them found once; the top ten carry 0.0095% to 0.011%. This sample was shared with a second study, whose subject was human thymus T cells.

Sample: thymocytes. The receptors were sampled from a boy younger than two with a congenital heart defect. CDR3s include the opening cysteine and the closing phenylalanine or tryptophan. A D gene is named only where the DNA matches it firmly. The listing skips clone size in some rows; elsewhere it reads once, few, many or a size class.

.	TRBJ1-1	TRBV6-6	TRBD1	TGTGCCAGCAGTTACCGGGACAGGGGAGGAACTGAAGCTTTCTTT	CASSYRDRGGTEAFF
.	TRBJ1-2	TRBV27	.	TGTGCCAGCAGTTTAACCTGGCAGGGTAGGGACTATGGCTACACCTTC	CASSLTWQGRDYGYTF
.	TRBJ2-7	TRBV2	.	TGTGCCAGCACCTCATCGGAGGGACCCCTGAAGAAATCCTACGAGCAGTACTTC	CASTSSEGPLKKSYEQYF
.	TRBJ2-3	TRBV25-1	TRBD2	TGTGCCAGCAGTGGGCTTGCGGGAGGTTTCTTAGATACGCAGTATTTT	CASSGLAGGFLDTQYF
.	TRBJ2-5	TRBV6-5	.	TGTGCCAGCAGCCCGTGCCTAGCGCCTAGTGTGACCCAGTACTTC	CASSPCLAPSVTQYF
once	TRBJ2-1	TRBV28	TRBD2	TGTGCCAGCAGTGGGGCTAGCGGGAGGCCCCCGGGGAAGGTCAATGAGCAGTTCTTC	CASSGASGRPPGKVNEQFF
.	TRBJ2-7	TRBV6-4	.	TGTGCCAGCAGTTGCGGGTACGAGCAGTACTTC	CASSCGYEQYF
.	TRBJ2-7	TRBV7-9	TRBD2	TGTGCCAGCAGCCGCATGGGGAGCGGGAGGGCCGACGAGCAGTACTTC	CASSRMGSGRADEQYF
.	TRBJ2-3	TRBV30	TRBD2	TGTGCCTGGAGTGTACTAAGCGGGGGAAGCACAGATACGCAGTATTTT	CAWSVLSGGSTDTQYF
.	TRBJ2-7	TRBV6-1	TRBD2	TGTGCCAGCATACTAGACGGGAGGCTAAACTACGAGCAGTACTTC	CASILDGRLNYEQYF
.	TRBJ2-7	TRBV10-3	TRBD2	TGTGCCATCAGTGTGTCCCTAGCGGCCACCTACGAGCAGTACTTC	CAISVSLAATYEQYF
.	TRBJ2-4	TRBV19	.	TGTGCCAGTAGTACCGCGGGGGCGAACATTCAGTACTTC	CASSTAGANIQYF
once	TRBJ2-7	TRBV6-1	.	TGTGCCAGCAGGGGGGGTCGCGCTATGTGCCACGAGCAGTACTTC	CASRGGRAMCHEQYF
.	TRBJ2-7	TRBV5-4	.	TGTGCCAGCAGCTGCCCCCGCTGGGCAGGAGGGTACGAGCAGTACTTC	CASSCPRWAGGYEQYF
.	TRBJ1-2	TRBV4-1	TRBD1	TGCGCCAGCAGCCAGAGGGGGACAGGGCCCTGGTCTAACTATGGCTACACCTTC	CASSQRGTGPWSNYGYTF
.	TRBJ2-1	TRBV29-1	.	TGCAGCGTTGTGTCCCGGGACAATGAGCAGTTCTTC	CSVVSRDNEQFF
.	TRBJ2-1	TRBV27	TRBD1	TGTGCCAGCAGTCCCCGACAGGGATTGAGCTGGTACAATGAGCAGTTCTTC	CASSPRQGLSWYNEQFF
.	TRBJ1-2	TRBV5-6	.	TGTGCCAGCAGCTTGGTGTTTCGGTCGGTGAACTATGGCTACACCTTC	CASSLVFRSVNYGYTF
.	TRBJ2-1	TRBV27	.	TGTGCCAGCAGTCGAGGAGGGGACAGCTCCTACAATGAGCAGTTCTTC	CASSRGGDSSYNEQFF
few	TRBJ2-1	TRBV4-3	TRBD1	TGCGCCAGCAGCCAGACCGGGACAGCTCACAATGAGCAGTTCTTC	CASSQTGTAHNEQFF
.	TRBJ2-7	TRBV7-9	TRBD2	TGTGCCAGCAGCTTATTAATCGCGGGGGGGAACGAGCAGTACTTC	CASSLLIAGGNEQYF
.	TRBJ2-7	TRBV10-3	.	TGTGCCATCAGTGAGTCGTTAGCAGGGAGGTCCTACGAGCAGTACTTC	CAISESLAGRSYEQYF
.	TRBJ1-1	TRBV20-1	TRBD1	TGCAGTGGCGGACAGGGGACTGAAGCTTTCTTT	CSGGQGTEAFF
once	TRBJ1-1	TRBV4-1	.	TGCGCCAGCAGCCAAGATCGGGGGGCGCAGACTGAAGCTTTCTTT	CASSQDRGAQTEAFF
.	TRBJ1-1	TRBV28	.	TGTGCCAGCAGTTTCCTATGGGGACTAGACACTGAAGCTTTCTTT	CASSFLWGLDTEAFF
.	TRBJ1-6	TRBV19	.	TGTGCCAGTAGTATTGCCGGTAATTCACCCCTCCACTTT	CASSIAGNSPLHF
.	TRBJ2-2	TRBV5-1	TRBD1	TGCGCCAGCAGCTTAAACAGGGGCCTTACCTTAAACACCGGGGAGCTGTTTTTT	CASSLNRGLTLNTGELFF